This T cell receptor (beta chain) was retrieved from a study of human T cells and chemical hapten exposure (dated by TCRdb to 2020 to 2023). General notes on the study: For sensitization, 2% DPC in acetone was applied to a 2 cm by 2 cm area of upper inner arm skin. Patients additionally received weekly therapeutic DPC doses to the scalp throughout the approximately 25-week study period. Patch testing on the upper back used Finn chambers containing 0.01% DPC, with scoring done after 6 days according to International Contact Dermatitis Research Group standards. The mostly female patient cohort included alopecia areata with under or over 50% scalp involvement, alopecia totalis and alopecia universalis. Libraries were pooled for sequencing, and variation in per-sample TCR yields was attributed mainly to small differences in library volumes within the pool. The study tracked peripheral blood TCR repertoire changes in vivo during primary and secondary sensitization to the hapten diphenylcyclopropenone (DPC) in alopecia patients. Blood samples were taken from patients before sensitization (week 0) and then at 2, 6 and about 24 weeks after DPC sensitization. About 28 alopecia patients gave blood for TCR sequencing at one to four time points (pre-sensitization, 2, 6 and 24 weeks). The paper as a whole reports these results and caveats: Significantly more large CDR3 similarity clusters were formed by expanded TCRs than by pre-sensitization or healthy control sets, consistent with antigen-driven responses. Because all patients had alopecia, a presumed autoimmune disease, the immune response of the patients might differ from that of healthy individuals. DPC sensitization did not change how many TCRs were above 1 in 1000 frequency, and no evidence was found of alterations in global repertoire structure. After repeated subsampling, the strength of the expansion versus patch-test correlation and the threshold at which it became significant changed. A positive correlation was found between the number of PT1 expanded TCRs and patch test score, with significance reached at thresholds 8, 16 and 32 but not 4.

A note on this clonotype: It lacks a known antigen. Base quality data are lacking; no much larger clone is found one base away.

This specimen's time point label, interpreted: patch test 1, 2 weeks after DPC sensitization. Per the publication, the treatment or condition label means: therapeutic diphenylcyclopropenone sensitization with weekly scalp DPC. Blood at each patch-test visit was drawn before the patch test was applied. Patients were considered eligible if aged 18 to 70, diagnosed with alopecia and deemed suitable for DPC therapy, and patients were excluded if pregnant. Unfractionated whole blood was collected in Tempus Blood RNA tubes, and total RNA was extracted from that blood. Libraries were built with RACE. The sequencer listed for this sample is NextSeq 500. During library preparation, unique molecular identifiers were attached to individual cDNA molecules so that TCRs could be counted quantitatively and reproducibly. Both TCR alpha and TCR beta chains were sequenced from each blood RNA sample. On the authors' methods: Samples had a median of around 92,000 TCRs, with a range from about 23,224 to 700,000. V, J and CDR3 annotation of the TCR reads was carried out using the Decombinator software suite. For PS versus PT1 abundance plots, all samples were subsampled to the same number of TCRs (28,000). Expanded TCRs were defined as absent before sensitization and observed at least eight times at the 2-week time point. Starting from the raw public reads, TCRdb applied fastp trimming at Q25, assembled clones with MiXCR and retained in-frame beta chains. One record per CDR3 amino acid sequence lists the most common genes and DNA. The V and J calls were determined by TCRdb, not by the authors. This sample has 120,000 or so distinct CDR3 sequences in its table, and approximately 13% of those were observed once. Of the sample, about 0.9% is held by the ten largest clones.

V and J are trimmed by 4 bases and 1 base, and the gene matches miss 3 bases of the junction. Inclusive of the bounding cysteine and phenylalanine, the CDR3 is 13 residues long. Left in the record is the CDR3 DNA by itself, 39 bases read in frame from the first base. From the germline V gene, CDR1 is SQVTM and CDR2 is ANQGSEA. Recombination joined TRBV29-1 with TRBJ1-1; TRBD1 matches 7 bases in the middle. The material was whole blood, obtained in connection with sensitization to the hapten diphenylcyclopropenone (DPC). The source of this sequence is a man between 18 and 35 years old with alopecia areata. Some clones in this sample may be carry-over from other donors' samples. The DNA sequence is TGCAGCGTTGTCAGGGGGGCGAACACTGAAGCTTTCTTT. This is translated as CSVVRGANTEAFF.